A selection of T cell receptor beta chains follows, all from one sample in a study of T-cell reconstitution after alpha-beta-depleted transplantation in children. TCRdb independently ran MiXCR on the PCR reads; one entry per CDR3 protein. The profile shows approximately 800,000 distinct CDR3 sequences, less than 20% of them singletons. The sample consisted of PBMCs, mostly from graft donor cells, taken 360 days after TCRalphabeta/CD19-depleted stem cell transplant. All receptors derive from a male patient younger than 18 who had a stem cell transplant for acute lymphoblastic leukemia, so the T cells may come from the graft donor. CDR3s include the opening cysteine and the closing phenylalanine or tryptophan. D genes are given only for firm matches. Clone size is stated in some rows and not others, as once, few, many or a class when expanded.

D gene,clone size,J gene,V gene,CDR3 DNA,CDR3 protein
-,many,TRBJ2-7,TRBV9,TGTGCCAGCAGTGCTACCGCGGTCTCCTACGAGCAGTACTTC,CASSATAVSYEQYF
-,few,TRBJ1-2,TRBV6-5,TGTGCCAGCAGTTACTTTCTCCCCGGACGTCCTAACTATGGCTACACCTTC,CASSYFLPGRPNYGYTF
TRBD1,few,TRBJ2-7,TRBV4-1,TGCGCCAGCAGCCAGCAGTGGACAGGGGATGTCCTAGGGCTCTTC,CASSQQWTGDVLGLF
-,many,TRBJ1-1,TRBV28,TGTGCCAGCACGTACAGGTTCATGAACACTGAAGCTTTCTTT,CASTYRFMNTEAFF
TRBD1,-,TRBJ1-4,TRBV12-3/TRBV12-4,TGTGCCAGCAGTCGACGCACACAGGGGGGGGGTGAAAAACTGTTTTTT,CASSRRTQGGGEKLFF
-,many,TRBJ2-3,TRBV20-1,TGCAGTTCCCAGGAGGGGGTCCGCACAGATACGCAGTATTTT,CSSQEGVRTDTQYF
-,-,TRBJ1-3,TRBV5-1,TGCGCCAGCTCCCCGGGACCCCCGGGAAACACCATATATTTT,CASSPGPPGNTIYF
TRBD2,-,TRBJ2-3,TRBV4-2,TGTGCCAGCAGCCCGGGACTAGCGGGCTCCTACACAGATACGCAGTATTTT,CASSPGLAGSYTDTQYF
-,-,TRBJ2-7,TRBV9,TGTGCCAGCAGCGTAGTACCAGGAGGGACGAGGGAGCAGTACTTC,CASSVVPGGTREQYF
-,-,TRBJ2-3,TRBV4-1,TGCGCCAGCAGCCAAGGGACAGTAAAGTGGCTACCTCCAGATACGCAGTATTTT,CASSQGTVKWLPPDTQYF
TRBD2,-,TRBJ2-5,TRBV4-1,TGCGCCAGCAGTCCCTCCGACCGGGAGGGACAGACCCAGTACTTC,CASSPSDREGQTQYF
-,few,TRBJ2-3,TRBV7-9,TGTGCCAGCAGCCCGGGCTGGAGGGAGAAGAAAGATACGCAGTATTTT,CASSPGWREKKDTQYF
-,-,TRBJ2-3,TRBV7-9,TGTGCCAGCAGCTTAAATGTGAAGTTCCTACCCCCAGATACGCAGTATTTT,CASSLNVKFLPPDTQYF
TRBD2,once,TRBJ2-3,TRBV5-1,TGCGCCAGCAGCTACATAGCGGGAGGGCCCCCAGATACGCAGTATTTT,CASSYIAGGPPDTQYF
TRBD2,-,TRBJ2-1,TRBV5-1,TGCGCCAGCAGCTTCCGACTAGCGGGGGACAATGAGCAGTTCTTC,CASSFRLAGDNEQFF
-,-,TRBJ2-5,TRBV6-5,TGTGCCAGCAGTTACAGCCCCACGGCAGGGCTGGAGACCCAGTACTTC,CASSYSPTAGLETQYF
TRBD2,-,TRBJ2-7,TRBV5-1,TGCGCCAGCAGCCCGTCCGGACTAGCCGCTACCTACGAGCAGTACTTC,CASSPSGLAATYEQYF
-,-,TRBJ2-1,TRBV6-4,TGTGCCAGCAGAGCCGGGACTCACTCCTACAATGAGCAGTTCTTC,CASRAGTHSYNEQFF
-,few,TRBJ1-1,TRBV7-6,TGTGCCAGCAGCTCGGGGATCAACACTGAAGCTTTCTTT,CASSSGINTEAFF
-,many,TRBJ1-3,TRBV7-2,TGTGCCAGCAGGTTCATCTCTGGAAACACCATATATTTT,CASRFISGNTIYF
-,few,TRBJ1-1,TRBV12-3/TRBV12-4,TGTGCCAGCAGTCACCCCTCCCCGCAGGAAGCTTTCTTT,CASSHPSPQEAFF
-,few,TRBJ2-5,TRBV7-9,TGTGCCAGCAGCTTAGAGGCGGGGCCGAGAGTGACCCAGTACTTC,CASSLEAGPRVTQYF
TRBD2,few,TRBJ2-2,TRBV12-5,TGTGCTAGTGGTCCTAGACTAGCGGGGAACACCGGGGAGCTGTTTTTT,CASGPRLAGNTGELFF
TRBD1,-,TRBJ2-7,TRBV4-1,TGCGCCAGCAGCCAAACATCACAGGGGAGCTACGAGCAGTACTTC,CASSQTSQGSYEQYF
TRBD1,-,TRBJ2-1,TRBV5-1,TGCGCCAGCAGCGTAGGATACAGGGGTTCCTACAATGAGCAGTTCTTC,CASSVGYRGSYNEQFF
-,-,TRBJ2-7,TRBV5-2,TGCGCCAGGGCGGGCAGCCCCGGGACTAGCGGGATTCCCAGCGTTGACAAGCAGTACTTC,CARAGSPGTSGIPSVDKQYF